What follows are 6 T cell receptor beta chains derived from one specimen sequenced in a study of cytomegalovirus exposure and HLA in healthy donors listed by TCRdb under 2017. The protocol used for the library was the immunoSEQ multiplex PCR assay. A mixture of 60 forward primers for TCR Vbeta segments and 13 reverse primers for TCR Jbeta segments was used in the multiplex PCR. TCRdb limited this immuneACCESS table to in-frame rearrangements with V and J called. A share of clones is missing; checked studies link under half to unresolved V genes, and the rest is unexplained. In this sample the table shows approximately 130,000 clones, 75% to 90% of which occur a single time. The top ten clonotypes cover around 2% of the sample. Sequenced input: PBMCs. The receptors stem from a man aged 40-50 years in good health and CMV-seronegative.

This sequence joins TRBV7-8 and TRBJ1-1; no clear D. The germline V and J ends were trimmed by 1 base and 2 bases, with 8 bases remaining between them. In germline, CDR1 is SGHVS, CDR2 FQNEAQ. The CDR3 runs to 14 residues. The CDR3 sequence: CASSLGGGNTEAFF. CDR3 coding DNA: TGTGCCAGCAGCTTAGGCGGAGGAAACACTGAAGCTTTCTTT.

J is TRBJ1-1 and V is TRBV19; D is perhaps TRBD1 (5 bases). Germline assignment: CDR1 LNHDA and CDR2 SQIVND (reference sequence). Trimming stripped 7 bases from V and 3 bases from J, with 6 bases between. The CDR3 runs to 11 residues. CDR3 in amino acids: CASKQDTEAFF. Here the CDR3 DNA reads TGTGCCAGTAAACAGGACACTGAAGCTTTCTTT.

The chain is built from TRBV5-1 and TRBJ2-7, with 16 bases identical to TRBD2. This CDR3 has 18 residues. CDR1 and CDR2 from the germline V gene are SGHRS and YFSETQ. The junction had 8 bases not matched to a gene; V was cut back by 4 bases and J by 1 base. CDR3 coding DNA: TGCGCCAGCAGCCTGGGACTAGCGGGAGGGCCATTATCCTACGAGCAGTACTTC. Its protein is CASSLGLAGGPLSYEQYF.

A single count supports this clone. The CDR3 bases are TGTGCCAGCAGCGATCCCGGGACAGGGAATACGCAGTATTTT. Protein: CASSDPGTGNTQYF. J is TRBJ2-3 and V is TRBV9; the match to TRBD1 covers 9 bases. Germline V gene sequence: CDR1 SGDLS, CDR2 YYNGEE. V shed 3 bases and J 7 bases; nucleotides not matched to a gene: 6. This CDR3 is built from 14 residues. The full variable domain, rest sourced from reference TRBV9 and TRBJ2-3, is DSGVTQTPKHLITATGQRVTLRCSPRSGDLSVYWYQQSLDQGLQFLIQYYNGEERAKGNILERFSAQQFPDLHSELNLSSLELGDSALYFCASSDPGTGNTQYFGPGTRLTVL.

CDR3 amino acids: CASSLPDDREHQPQHF. In DNA, the CDR3 is TGTGCCAGCAGCTTACCGGACGACAGGGAGCATCAGCCCCAGCATTTT. This rearrangement joins TRBV7-2 to TRBJ1-5; TRBD1 matches at 7 bases. Per the germline V gene, CDR1 is SGHTA and CDR2 is FQGNSA. The CDR3 spans 16 residues. The V segment lost 2 bases and the J segment 5 bases; nucleotides outside the gene matches: 9. The full variable domain, its missing parts supplied by reference TRBV7-2 and TRBJ1-5, is GAGVSQSPSNKVTEKGKDVELRCDPISGHTALYWYRQSLGQGLEFLIYFQGNSAPDKSGLPSDRFSAERTGGSVSTLTIQRTQQEDSAVYLCASSLPDDREHQPQHFGDGTRLSIL.

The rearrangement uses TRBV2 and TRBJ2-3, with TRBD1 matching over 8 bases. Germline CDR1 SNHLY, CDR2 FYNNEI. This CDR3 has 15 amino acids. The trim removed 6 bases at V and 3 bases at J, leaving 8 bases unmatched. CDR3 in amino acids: CASSDRGLGTDTQYF. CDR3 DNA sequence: TGTGCCAGCAGCGACAGGGGCCTAGGGACAGATACGCAGTATTTT.